These 2 T cell receptor beta chains were sequenced from one sample in a study of cytomegalovirus exposure and HLA in healthy donors. The PCR used 60 Vbeta and 13 Jbeta primers. TCRdb's table, derived via immunoSEQ multiplex PCR, lists solely in-frame clones and lacks some. The sample lists roughly 200,000 clones; under 85% were seen once. The sequencing input was PBMCs. The receptors derive from a man aged 45-65 years in good health and CMV-seronegative.

V and J are TRBV7-2 and TRBJ2-1; D gene unclear. The CDR3 contains 14 residues. CDR1 is SGHTA and CDR2 is FQGNSA in the germline V gene. Trimming stripped 0 bases from V and 8 bases from J, with 11 bases between. This CDR3 reads CASSLALSLHEQFF. CDR3 DNA sequence: TGTGCCAGCAGCTTAGCGCTAAGCTTGCATGAGCAGTTCTTC.

The chain is built from TRBV7-8 and TRBJ2-5, with no clear D. Germline assignment: CDR1 SGHVS and CDR2 FQNEAQ. V gave up 5 bases and J gave up 7 bases, with 14 bases separating them. This CDR3 has 13 residues. CDR3 residues: CASSPRGTGTQYF. Written as DNA, the CDR3 is TGTGCCAGCAGCCCCCGCGGTACGGGGACCCAGTACTTC.